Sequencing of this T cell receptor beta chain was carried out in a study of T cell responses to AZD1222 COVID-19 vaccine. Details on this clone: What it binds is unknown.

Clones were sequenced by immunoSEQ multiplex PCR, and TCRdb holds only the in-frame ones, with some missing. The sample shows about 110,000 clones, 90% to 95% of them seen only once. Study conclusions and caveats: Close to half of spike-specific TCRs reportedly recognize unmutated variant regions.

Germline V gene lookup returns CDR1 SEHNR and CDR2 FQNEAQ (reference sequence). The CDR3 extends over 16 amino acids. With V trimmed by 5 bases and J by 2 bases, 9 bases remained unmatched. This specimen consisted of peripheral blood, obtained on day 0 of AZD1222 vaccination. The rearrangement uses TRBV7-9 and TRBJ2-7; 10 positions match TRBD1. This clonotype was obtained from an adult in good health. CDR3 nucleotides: TGTGCCAGCAGCATGCCCCGACAGGGGGCGACCTACGAGCAGTACTTC. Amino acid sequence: CASSMPRQGATYEQYF.